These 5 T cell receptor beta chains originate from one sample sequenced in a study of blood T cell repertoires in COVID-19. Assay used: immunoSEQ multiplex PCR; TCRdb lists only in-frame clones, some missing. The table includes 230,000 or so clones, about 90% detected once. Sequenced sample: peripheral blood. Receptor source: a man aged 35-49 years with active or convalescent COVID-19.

CDR3 in amino acids: CASSTGTGEANYGYTF. The CDR3 DNA sequence: TGTGCCAGCAGCACCGGGACAGGGGAAGCTAACTATGGCTACACCTTC. V usage is TRBV5-4 and J usage is TRBJ1-2; TRBD1 agrees at 10 bases. Trimming cost V 4 bases and J 0 bases; bases outside gene matches: 6. The germline V gene has CDR1 SGHNT and CDR2 YYREEE (reference sequence). The CDR3 sequence is 16 residues long.

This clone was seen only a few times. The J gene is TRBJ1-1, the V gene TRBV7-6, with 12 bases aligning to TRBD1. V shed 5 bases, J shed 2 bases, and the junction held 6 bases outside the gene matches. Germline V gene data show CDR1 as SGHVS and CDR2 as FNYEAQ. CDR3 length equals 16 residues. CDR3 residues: CASSRGTGGLNTEAFF. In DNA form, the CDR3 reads TGTGCCAGCAGCCGAGGGACAGGGGGCCTAAACACTGAAGCTTTCTTT. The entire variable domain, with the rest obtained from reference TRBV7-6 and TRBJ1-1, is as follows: GAGVSQSPRYKVTKRGQDVALRCDPISGHVSLYWYRQALGQGPEFLTYFNYEAQQDKSGLPNDRFSAERPEGSISTLTIQRTEQRDSAMYRCASSRGTGGLNTEAFFGQGTRLTVV.

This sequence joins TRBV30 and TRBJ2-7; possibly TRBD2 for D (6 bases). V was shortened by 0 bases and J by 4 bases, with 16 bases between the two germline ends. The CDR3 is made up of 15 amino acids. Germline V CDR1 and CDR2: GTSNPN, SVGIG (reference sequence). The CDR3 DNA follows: TGTGCCTGGAGTGTATCATCTAGCGAGCAGTACGAGCAGTACTTC. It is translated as CAWSVSSSEQYEQYF.

The CDR3 loop is CASSLPGQGVYEQYF. The CDR3, as DNA: TGTGCCAGCAGCCTGCCGGGACAGGGAGTGTACGAGCAGTACTTC. The chain links TRBV5-4 to TRBJ2-7, with 9 bases lining up with TRBD1. This CDR3 is built from 15 residues. In germline, CDR1 is SGHNT, CDR2 YYREEE (reference sequence). The V and J ends lost 4 bases and 4 bases, in that order; junction bases with no gene match: 9.

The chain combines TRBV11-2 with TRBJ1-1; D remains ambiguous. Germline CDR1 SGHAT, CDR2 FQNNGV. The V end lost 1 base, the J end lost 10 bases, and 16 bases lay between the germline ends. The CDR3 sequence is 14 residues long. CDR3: CASSLGSFPSVAFF. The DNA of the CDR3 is TGTGCCAGCAGCTTAGGATCTTTCCCGTCGGTAGCTTTCTTT. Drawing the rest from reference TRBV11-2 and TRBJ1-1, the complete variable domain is EAGVAQSPRYKIIEKRQSVAFWCNPISGHATLYWYQQILGQGPKLLIQFQNNGVVDDSQLPKDRFSAERLKGVDSTLKIQPAKLEDSAVYLCASSLGSFPSVAFFGQGTRLTVV.